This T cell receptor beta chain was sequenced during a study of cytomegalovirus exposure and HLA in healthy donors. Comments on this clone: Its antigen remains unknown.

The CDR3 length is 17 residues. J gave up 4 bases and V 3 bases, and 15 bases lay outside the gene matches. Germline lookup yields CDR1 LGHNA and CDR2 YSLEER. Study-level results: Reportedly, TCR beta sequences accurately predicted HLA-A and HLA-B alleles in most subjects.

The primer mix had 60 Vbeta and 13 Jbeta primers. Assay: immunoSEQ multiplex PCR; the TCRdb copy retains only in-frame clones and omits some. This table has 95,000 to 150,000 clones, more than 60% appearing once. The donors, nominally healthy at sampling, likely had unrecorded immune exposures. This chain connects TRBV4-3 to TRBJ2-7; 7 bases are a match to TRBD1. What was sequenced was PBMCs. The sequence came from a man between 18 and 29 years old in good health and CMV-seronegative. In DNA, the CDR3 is TGCGCCAGCAGCCAGGATAGGGCCCCGACAGGGCCTTACGAGCAGTACTTC. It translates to CASSQDRAPTGPYEQYF.